This entry lists 24 T cell receptor beta chains sequenced from one sample in a study of cytomegalovirus exposure and HLA in healthy donors. Vbeta (60) and Jbeta (13) primers were used in the PCR. TCRdb's table, derived via immunoSEQ multiplex PCR, lists solely in-frame clones and lacks some. The sample lists around 130,000 clones, roughly 84% occurring once. Material: PBMCs. The receptor source for this set is a woman between 18 and 29 years old in good health and CMV-seropositive.

The V and J genes are TRBV7-8 and TRBJ2-4; TRBD2 is a possible D gene (5 bases). This CDR3 is built from 12 residues. Trimming took 6 bases from V and 9 from J, leaving 12 bases between them. Germline V gene data show CDR1 as SGHVS and CDR2 as FQNEAQ. DNA for the CDR3: TGTGCCAGCAGTCCCGGGGAGCCCATTCAGTACTTC. This translates into CASSPGEPIQYF.

This clone was observed a handful of times. The chain recombines TRBV2 with TRBJ2-7, with a tentative D call TRBD2 (5 bases). CDR1 and CDR2 from the germline V gene are SNHLY and FYNNEI. Between the trimmed V and J ends, which lost 8 bases and 4 bases, there was a span of 6 bases. The CDR3 runs to 10 residues. CDR3 nucleotides: TGTGCCAGCGAGGGTTACGAGCAGTACTTC. Protein product: CASEGYEQYF.

V is TRBV5-1 and J is TRBJ2-5, with 13 nucleotides matching TRBD2. Germline V gene sequence: CDR1 SGHRS, CDR2 YFSETQ. V lost 0 bases and J lost 4; bases outside the gene matches: 3. The length of the CDR3 is 16 residues. This CDR3 is CASSLGTSGGSETQYF. CDR3 DNA sequence: TGCGCCAGCAGCTTGGGGACTAGCGGGGGATCAGAGACCCAGTACTTC.

The chain is built from TRBV29-1 and TRBJ2-3, with D tentatively TRBD1 (5 bases). Trimming took 3 bases from V and 3 from J, leaving 7 bases between them. Germline-derived CDR1 and CDR2 are SQVTM and ANQGSEA. This CDR3 is built from 12 residues. The CDR3 nucleotides read TGCAGCGTTGATGCAGGGACAGATACGCAGTATTTT. Translating gives CSVDAGTDTQYF.

This clone showed up just a few times. The V gene is TRBV4-1, the J gene TRBJ2-1; TRBD2 matches at 9 bases. Germline V gives CDR1 MGHRA, CDR2 YSYEKL. V trimming: 4 bases; J trimming: 0 bases; junction bases outside the gene matches: 4. The CDR3 contains 16 residues. CDR3 residues: CASSRLAGPSYNEQFF. CDR3 bases: TGCGCCAGCAGCCGGCTAGCGGGGCCCTCCTACAATGAGCAGTTCTTC.

This chain links TRBV5-1 with TRBJ2-3; 11 bases align to TRBD1. The CDR3 covers 16 residues. After removal of 4 bases from V and 0 bases from J, the junction contained 4 bases not matched to a gene. CDR1 SGHRS and CDR2 YFSETQ come from the germline V gene. The DNA of the CDR3 is TGCGCCAGCAGCCCCGGACAGGGGGCGAGCACAGATACGCAGTATTTT. Its translation is CASSPGQGASTDTQYF.

The chain joins TRBV6-5 to TRBJ1-1, with TRBD1 identical over 7 bases. Germline trimming cut 8 bases from V and 4 bases from J; bases unmatched to any gene: 7. CDR1 and CDR2 from the germline V gene are MNHEY and SVGAGI. This CDR3 comprises 13 residues. This CDR3 is CASAGGIGTEAFF. CDR3 nucleotides: TGTGCCAGCGCAGGGGGGATAGGCACTGAAGCTTTCTTT.

The chain uses TRBV29-1 and TRBJ2-7, with unresolved D. CDR3 length equals 10 residues. The V gene lost 6 bases and the J gene lost 7 bases, with 10 bases spanning the gap. Germline V CDR1 and CDR2: SQVTM, ANQGSEA. CDR3 sequence: CSVRSEEQYF. CDR3 DNA sequence: TGCAGCGTGCGATCTGAGGAGCAGTACTTC.

J is TRBJ1-2 and V is TRBV6-1, with D tentatively TRBD1 (6 bases). Trimming removed 6 bases at V and 4 bases at J, with 15 bases between. This CDR3 is 14 amino acids long. In germline, CDR1 is MNHNS, CDR2 SASEGT. The CDR3 loop reads CASRSQGRTYGYTF. CDR3 nucleotides: TGTGCCAGCAGGTCACAGGGCCGAACCTATGGCTACACCTTC.

The chain is built from TRBV5-1 and TRBJ2-3; 7 positions match TRBD2. V lost 4 bases and J lost 2; bases outside the gene matches: 7. CDR1 and CDR2 from the germline V gene are SGHRS and YFSETQ. This CDR3 has 15 amino acids. The CDR3: CASSRSGDATDTQYF. Here the CDR3 DNA reads TGCGCCAGCAGCCGAAGCGGGGACGCCACAGATACGCAGTATTTT.

The chain combines TRBV19 with TRBJ1-5; D remains ambiguous. Germline V gene sequence: CDR1 LNHDA, CDR2 SQIVND (reference sequence). There are 15 residues in the CDR3. V lost 6 bases, J lost 4 bases, and 16 bases lay in between. CDR3 nucleotide sequence: TGTGCCAGTAGGGATTTGACAAGGAAGAATCAGCCCCAGCATTTT. Its translation is CASRDLTRKNQPQHF.

The gene calls are TRBV18 and TRBJ2-2; 7 bases are shared with TRBD1. This CDR3 has 17 residues. V shed 6 bases, J shed 1 base, and the junction held 11 bases outside the gene matches. Germline-derived CDR1 and CDR2 are KGHSH and LQKENI. The CDR3 sequence: CASSPSTGLLNTGELFF. The CDR3 DNA is TGTGCCAGCTCTCCGTCGACAGGGCTTTTGAACACCGGGGAGCTGTTTTTT. The full variable domain, with the rest looked up from reference TRBV18 and TRBJ2-2, is NAGVMQNPRHLVRRRGQEARLRCSPMKGHSHVYWYRQLPEEGLKFMVYLQKENIIDESGMPKERFSAEFPKEGPSILRIQQVVRGDSAAYFCASSPSTGLLNTGELFFGEGSRLTVL.

Comment on this clone: Its ends do not fully match the called genes, so a read error is possible. The genes are TRBV7-3 and TRBJ2-1; 11 nucleotides line up with TRBD2. The length of the CDR3 is 17 residues. Per the germline V gene, CDR1 is SGHTA and CDR2 is FQGTGA. The DNA for the CDR3 is TGCGCCAGCAGCCACCAACTAGCGGGGGCCCTATACAATGAGCAGTTCTTC. This codes for CASSHQLAGALYNEQFF.

The V call is TRBV2, the J call TRBJ2-7; 7 positions agree with TRBD1. Losses at the gene ends were 2 bases for V and 2 bases for J; bases not matched to a gene: 12. The CDR3 sequence is 17 residues long. Looked up from germline, CDR1 is SNHLY and CDR2 is FYNNEI. DNA for the CDR3: TGTGCCAGCAGTGAACAAATATACCGGGACAGACCCTACGAGCAGTACTTC. Residues: CASSEQIYRDRPYEQYF.

As DNA, the CDR3 is TGCGCCAGCAGCGAGAGGACAGGGGGTGGCTACACCTTC. Its translation: CASSERTGGGYTF. J is TRBJ1-2 and V is TRBV5-1; 10 bases align to TRBD1. This CDR3 contains 13 residues. Germline lookup yields CDR1 SGHRS and CDR2 YFSETQ. Trimming took 4 bases from V and 7 from J; bases not matched to a gene: 4.

This sequence joins TRBV5-1 and TRBJ2-7, with 7 bases that match TRBD1. The CDR3 has 15 amino acids. Germline V gene lookup returns CDR1 SGHRS and CDR2 YFSETQ. V shed 4 bases and J 0 bases; nucleotides not matched to a gene: 7. CDR3 sequence reads: CASSDGQENSYEQYF. Written as DNA, the CDR3 is TGCGCCAGCAGCGACGGACAGGAAAACTCCTACGAGCAGTACTTC.

V usage is TRBV2 and J usage is TRBJ2-5, with 9 bases fitting TRBD2. Germline lookup yields CDR1 SNHLY and CDR2 FYNNEI. Trimming took 2 bases from V and 5 from J; bases not matched to a gene: 6. The CDR3 consists of 15 residues. The CDR3 DNA follows: TGTGCCAGCAGTGAACGACTAGCGGAGGGGGAGACCCAGTACTTC. Its translation: CASSERLAEGETQYF.

V usage is TRBV19 and J usage is TRBJ2-5, with a weak D call TRBD1 (5 bases). Between the trimmed V and J ends, which lost 0 bases and 2 bases, there was a span of 7 bases. This CDR3 is built from 14 residues. The germline gives CDR1 LNHDA, CDR2 SQIVND (reference sequence). The CDR3 sequence: CASSIEDSQETQYF. CDR3 in DNA: TGTGCCAGTAGTATAGAAGACAGTCAAGAGACCCAGTACTTC.

To note about this clone: At one end, the junction sequence differs from germline, possibly due to a read error. V is TRBV5-5 and J is TRBJ2-7; 8 nucleotides match TRBD1. The CDR3 is 13 residues long. Germline assignment: CDR1 SGHKS and CDR2 YYEKEE (reference sequence). As DNA, the CDR3 is TGTGCCGGCAGGGGAGGACAGGGACCCGAGCAGTACTTC. Translation gives CAGRGGQGPEQYF.

J is TRBJ2-5 and V is TRBV27, with D maybe TRBD2 (6 bases). The CDR3 totals 15 residues. Germline CDR1 reads MNHEY; CDR2 reads SMNVEV (reference sequence). V was clipped by 0 bases and J by 0 bases, with 8 bases between them. CDR3 nucleotide sequence: TGTGCCAGCAGTTTATCGGGGACTTACCAAGAGACCCAGTACTTC. Protein: CASSLSGTYQETQYF.

This chain connects TRBV2 to TRBJ2-3; 9 bases agree with TRBD1. The V gene's germline CDR1 is SNHLY and CDR2 FYNNEI. This CDR3 contains 15 residues. The junction had 4 bases not matched to a gene; V was cut back by 6 bases and J by 0 bases. CDR3 loop: CASRGTGFSTDTQYF. The CDR3 DNA reads TGTGCCAGCAGGGGGACAGGGTTCAGCACAGATACGCAGTATTTT. Supplemented by reference TRBV2 and TRBJ2-3, the full variable domain reads EPEVTQTPSHQVTQMGQEVILRCVPISNHLYFYWYRQILGQKVEFLVSFYNNEISEKSEIFDDQFSVERPDGSNFTLKIRSTKLEDSAMYFCASRGTGFSTDTQYFGPGTRLTVL.

The chain combines TRBV18 with TRBJ1-1; D not resolved. The germline V and J ends were trimmed by 2 bases and 1 base, with 5 bases remaining between them. Per the germline V gene, CDR1 is KGHSH and CDR2 is LQKENI. This CDR3 spans 13 amino acids. Here the CDR3 reads CASSPGPNTEAFF. The CDR3 DNA follows: TGTGCCAGCTCACCAGGGCCGAACACTGAAGCTTTCTTT.

The table lists this clone with a count of one. V usage is TRBV9 and J usage is TRBJ2-7; 9 bases are shared with TRBD2. Losses at the gene ends were 4 bases for V and 3 bases for J; bases not matched to a gene: 14. Germline V lookup: CDR1 SGDLS, CDR2 YYNGEE. The CDR3 has 17 amino acids. CDR3 in amino acids: CASSPAGGGVSYYEQYF. CDR3 nucleotide sequence: TGTGCCAGCAGCCCCGCCGGCGGGGGGGTCTCGTACTACGAGCAGTACTTC.

V gene TRBV28 combines with J gene TRBJ1-2; TRBD1 is a possible D gene (6 bases). V lost 4 bases and J lost 2, with 17 bases in between. The germline gives CDR1 MDHEN, CDR2 SYDVKM. The CDR3 length is 16 residues. The CDR3 bases are TGTGCCAGCAGTTCCCTTACAGGGCGACGAAACTATGGCTACACCTTC. It specifies CASSSLTGRRNYGYTF.